The 19 T cell receptor beta chains below all came from one sample that was sequenced in a study of graft-versus-host responses after intestinal transplantation. The repertoire was sequenced with immunoSEQ multiplex PCR; TCRdb's copy has only in-frame clones and lacks some. The sample has roughly 40,000 clones, about 90% seen once. Sequencing used PBMCs, obtained less than 280 days after transplant. These TCRs come from a human patient who received an intestinal transplant, so some T cells may come from the graft donor.

This chain uses TRBV19 with TRBJ2-3; D is possibly TRBD2 (5 bases). Per germline, CDR1 LNHDA and CDR2 SQIVND (reference sequence). The CDR3 loop spans 13 amino acids. The germline V and J ends were trimmed by 1 base and 4 bases, with 6 bases remaining between them. This CDR3 is CASSIGGSDTQYF. Here the CDR3 DNA reads TGTGCCAGTAGTATAGGCGGGTCAGATACGCAGTATTTT.

The count of this clone is one. V is TRBV27 and J is TRBJ1-2, with D unresolved. V dropped 5 bases and J dropped 4 bases, with 11 bases sitting between them. The CDR3 spans 13 residues. Germline V lookup: CDR1 MNHEY, CDR2 SMNVEV (reference sequence). The CDR3, as DNA: TGTGCCAGCAGTCTAAGGGCTACCTATGGCTACACCTTC. Protein: CASSLRATYGYTF.

V and J are TRBV29-1 and TRBJ1-1; the D is unclear. The CDR3 totals 13 residues. CDR1 SQVTM and CDR2 ANQGSEA come from the germline V gene. Trimming left V 6 bases short and J 0 bases short, with 11 bases between. In DNA, the CDR3 is TGCAGCGTCTTTAAGGTCATGAACACTGAAGCTTTCTTT. Protein: CSVFKVMNTEAFF.

This chain links TRBV6-1 with TRBJ2-5, with D possibly being TRBD2 (5 bases). Trimming cost V 6 bases and J 5 bases, with 10 bases left between them. The CDR3 extends over 12 amino acids. Germline CDR1 and CDR2: MNHNS and SASEGT. CDR3 protein: CASSFTRETQYF. Here the CDR3 DNA reads TGTGCCAGCAGCTTTACTAGGGAGACCCAGTACTTC.

CDR3 in amino acids: CASSRGPGLSGELFF. The CDR3 DNA is TGTGCCAGCAGCCGCGGACCAGGGCTGTCTGGGGAGCTGTTTTTT. The chain uses TRBV7-9 and TRBJ2-2; D is perhaps TRBD1 (5 bases). Trimming left V 5 bases short and J 8 bases short, with 18 bases between. This CDR3 region has 15 residues. CDR1 is SEHNR, CDR2 FQNEAQ, per germline (reference sequence).

The rearrangement joins TRBV4-1 to TRBJ1-1; D is perhaps TRBD1 (6 bases). There are 12 residues in the CDR3. Germline V gene data show CDR1 as MGHRA and CDR2 as YSYEKL. V was pared by 8 bases and J by 7 bases, with 14 bases between. DNA for the CDR3: TGCGCCAGCCGGCTTGGGGGCAATGAAGCTTTCTTT. Amino acids: CASRLGGNEAFF.

The CDR3 DNA reads as TGTGCCAGCAGTTGGGACAGTTACAATGAGCAGTTCTTC. Translation: CASSWDSYNEQFF. The chain combines TRBV27 with TRBJ2-1, with TRBD1 matching over 7 bases. Germline lookup yields CDR1 MNHEY and CDR2 SMNVEV (reference sequence). Trimming at V came to 4 bases and at J to 4 bases, leaving 1 base not matched to a gene. CDR3 size: 13 residues.

This clone was counted only a few times. The chain employs TRBV2 and TRBJ1-1; no firm D call. This CDR3 is built from 14 residues. Germline V gives CDR1 SNHLY, CDR2 FYNNEI. V was trimmed by 8 bases and J by 1 base, leaving 14 bases between them. CDR3 in DNA: TGTGCCAGCTCCTATACCGGTGGGAACACTGAAGCTTTCTTT. Protein product: CASSYTGGNTEAFF.

V is TRBV6-1 and J is TRBJ1-2; D unclear. The CDR3 covers 14 residues. From germline, CDR1 is MNHNS and CDR2 SASEGT. The V end lost 11 bases, the J end lost 3 bases, and 19 bases lay between the germline ends. The CDR3 nucleotides are TGTGCCGGAAAAGCTCGCGGGGAGCACTATGGCTACACCTTC. Residues: CAGKARGEHYGYTF.

The chain is built from TRBV7-3 and TRBJ2-3; TRBD2 aligns across 10 bases. Losses at the gene ends were 0 bases for V and 5 bases for J; bases not matched to a gene: 2. The CDR3 runs to 15 residues. The germline CDR1 and CDR2 sequences are SGHTA and FQGTGA. CDR3 loop: CASSLTAGGQDTQYF. In nucleotides, the CDR3 is TGTGCCAGCAGCTTAACAGCGGGGGGGCAAGATACGCAGTATTTT.

This clone was counted a single time. The CDR3 here is CASSPDSFTQYF. DNA for the CDR3: TGTGCCAGCAGTCCTGACTCCTTTACGCAGTATTTT. The rearrangement joins TRBV6-5 to TRBJ2-3; D not certain. This CDR3 is built from 12 residues. Germline CDR1 reads MNHEY; CDR2 reads SVGAGI. Trimming pared 5 bases from V and 8 bases from J, leaving 11 bases between.

The rearrangement links TRBV29-1 to TRBJ2-1; TRBD2 matches 9 bases. This CDR3 is 14 amino acids long. V was clipped by 6 bases and J by 4 bases; unmatched bases: 7. Germline V CDR1 and CDR2: SQVTM, ANQGSEA. The CDR3 nucleotides are TGCAGCGTCGCGGGGGGGCCCGGGTACAATGAGCAGTTCTTC. It codes for CSVAGGPGYNEQFF.

The genes are TRBV19 and TRBJ2-1, with D possibly TRBD2 on 6 matching bases. Trimming removed 6 bases at V and 4 bases at J, with 16 bases between. Germline V gene sequence: CDR1 LNHDA, CDR2 SQIVND (reference sequence). This CDR3 is 15 amino acids long. The CDR3 DNA follows: TGTGCCAGTAGCAACGCCGGGACTGGTTACAATGAGCAGTTCTTC. Its protein is CASSNAGTGYNEQFF.

In this sample, this clone turned up a few times. The rearrangement joins TRBV30 to TRBJ1-1; D is possibly TRBD1 (5 bases). This CDR3 spans 11 amino acids. Germline values: CDR1 GTSNPN, CDR2 SVGIG (reference sequence). Trimming cost V 4 bases and J 8 bases, with 11 bases left between them. CDR3 region: CAWTPGGEAFF. The CDR3 DNA sequence: TGTGCCTGGACCCCCGGGGGAGAAGCTTTCTTT.

The rearrangement links TRBV6-1 to TRBJ1-2; a possible D gene is TRBD1 (6 bases). V was cut by 5 bases and J by 11 bases, with 18 bases left in between. This CDR3 has 13 residues. Germline-derived CDR1 and CDR2 are MNHNS and SASEGT. CDR3 bases: TGTGCCAGCAGTTATATAGTCCCCGACAGGTACACCTTC. Protein product: CASSYIVPDRYTF.

This chain links TRBV5-1 with TRBJ2-7, with D hard to call. The V gene lost 4 bases and the J gene lost 4 bases, with 15 bases spanning the gap. The CDR3 extends over 14 amino acids. Germline CDR1 and CDR2: SGHRS and YFSETQ. CDR3 in DNA: TGCGCCAGCAGCCAAAACCAAAACTTATACGAGCAGTACTTC. Residues: CASSQNQNLYEQYF.

The chain combines TRBV30 with TRBJ1-3; D remains ambiguous. Trimming removed 5 bases from V and 3 bases from J, with 8 bases in between. CDR1 is GTSNPN and CDR2 is SVGIG in the germline V gene (reference sequence). CDR3 length: 12 residues. Here the CDR3 DNA reads TGTGCCTGGGCCCCGGGTGGAAACACCATATATTTT. Protein: CAWAPGGNTIYF.

In the case of this clone: One end of the junction is discordant with germline, which a read error may explain. This sequence joins TRBV9 and TRBJ2-1; D remains ambiguous. CDR3 length: 16 residues. Looked up from germline, CDR1 is SGDLS and CDR2 is YYNGEE. The CDR3 loop is CASSVGVTVSFNEQFF. In DNA, the CDR3 is TGTGCCAGCAGCGTAGGGGTGACCGTCTCCTTCAATGAGCAGTTCTTC.

This clone was counted once. This sequence joins TRBV4-1 and TRBJ1-4; no definite D call. Trimming pared 3 bases from V and 17 bases from J, leaving 19 bases between. The CDR3 runs to 13 residues. Germline V gene sequence: CDR1 MGHRA, CDR2 YSYEKL. In nucleotides, the CDR3 is TGCGCCAGCAGCCAGGCCCGGACGGAAAACAGATTTTTT. Its translation is CASSQARTENRFF.